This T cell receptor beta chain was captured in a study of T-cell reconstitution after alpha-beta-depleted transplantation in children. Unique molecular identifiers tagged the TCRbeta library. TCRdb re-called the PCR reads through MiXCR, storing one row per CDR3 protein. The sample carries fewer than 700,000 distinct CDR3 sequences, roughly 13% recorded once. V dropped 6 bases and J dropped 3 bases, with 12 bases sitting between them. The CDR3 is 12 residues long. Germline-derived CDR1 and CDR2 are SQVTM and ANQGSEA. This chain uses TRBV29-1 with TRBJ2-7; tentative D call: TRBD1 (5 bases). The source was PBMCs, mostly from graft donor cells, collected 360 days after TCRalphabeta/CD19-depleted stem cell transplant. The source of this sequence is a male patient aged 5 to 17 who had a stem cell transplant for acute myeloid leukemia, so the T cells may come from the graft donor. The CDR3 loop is CSVVTTVYEQYF. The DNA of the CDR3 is TGCAGCGTAGTAACGACAGTCTACGAGCAGTACTTC.